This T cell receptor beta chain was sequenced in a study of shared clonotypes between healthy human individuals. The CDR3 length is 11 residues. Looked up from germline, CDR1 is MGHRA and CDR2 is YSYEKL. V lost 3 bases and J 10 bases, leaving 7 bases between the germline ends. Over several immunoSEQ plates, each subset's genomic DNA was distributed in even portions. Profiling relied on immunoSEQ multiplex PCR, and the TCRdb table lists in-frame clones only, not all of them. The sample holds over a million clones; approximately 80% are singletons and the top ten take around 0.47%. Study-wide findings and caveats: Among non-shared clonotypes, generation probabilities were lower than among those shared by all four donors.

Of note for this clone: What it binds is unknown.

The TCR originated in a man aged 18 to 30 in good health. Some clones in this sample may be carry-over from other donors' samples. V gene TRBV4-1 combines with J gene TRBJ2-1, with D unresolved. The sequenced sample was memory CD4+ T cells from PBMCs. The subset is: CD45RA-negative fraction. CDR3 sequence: CASSHLREQFF. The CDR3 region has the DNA TGCGCCAGCAGCCATCTTAGGGAGCAGTTCTTC.